This record looks at one T cell receptor (beta chain) sequence and its context. This record comes from a study of blood T cell repertoires in COVID-19. Study at large: Samples taken during acute and convalescent COVID-19 were collected in the United States, Italy and Spain. From T cells, B-cell-depleted T cells, or PBMCs came the material, which was cDNA or gDNA.

The CDR3 has 14 amino acids. Germline V gene sequence: CDR1 MNHNS, CDR2 SASEGT. The ends were cut back, 2 bases at V and 4 bases at J, with 11 bases in the middle. TCRdb keeps only in-frame clones here, not all; method: immunoSEQ multiplex PCR. This sample yields over 350,000 clones, of which approximately 90% are seen a single time; 1.4% belongs to the top ten. This receptor was obtained from a woman between 25 and 40 years old with active or convalescent COVID-19. The V gene is TRBV6-1, the J gene TRBJ1-2; D is undetermined. The specimen was peripheral blood. The CDR3 region has the DNA TGTGCCAGCAGTGAATTCCAGTCGTTCTATGGCTACACCTTC. Residues: CASSEFQSFYGYTF.